Each of the 32 T cell receptor beta chains below was sequenced from the same sample in a study of T-cell memory formation after mild COVID-19. MiXCR, applied by TCRdb to the 5' RACE reads, yields one record per CDR3 protein. The table includes 560,000 or so distinct CDR3 sequences, 15% to 20% detected once. The sequenced sample consisted of PBMCs or a T cell subset sorted from them (not recorded which). These receptors were obtained from an adult woman who had mild COVID-19 (a few samples of this study predate the infection). Cell type and time point are not known.

The chain recombines TRBV5-1 with TRBJ2-7, with D perhaps TRBD2 (7 bases). This CDR3 is built from 15 residues. The germline V gene encodes CDR1 SGHRS and CDR2 YFSETQ. Trimming removed 4 bases at V and 2 bases at J, with 16 bases between. The CDR3 reads CASSAVAGATYEQYF. In DNA, the CDR3 is TGCGCCAGCAGCGCGGTTGCGGGGGCCACCTACGAGCAGTACTTC.

This clonotype was detected only a few times. J is TRBJ1-2 and V is TRBV4-1; D is possibly TRBD1 (5 bases). CDR3 size: 13 residues. Trimming cost V 2 bases and J 5 bases, with 9 bases left between them. Germline CDR1 reads MGHRA; CDR2 reads YSYEKL. The CDR3 loop reads CASSQQGIYGYTF. Written as DNA, the CDR3 is TGCGCCAGCAGCCAACAGGGTATATATGGCTACACCTTC.

The chain is built from TRBV7-3 and TRBJ2-1; TRBD2 agrees at 9 bases. Germline CDR1 SGHTA, CDR2 FQGTGA. This CDR3 is 17 amino acids long. V trimming: 2 bases; J trimming: 4 bases; junction bases outside the gene matches: 9. CDR3 coding DNA: TGTGCCAGCAGCTTATGGGCTAGCGGGGAAACTTACAATGAGCAGTTCTTC. It encodes CASSLWASGETYNEQFF. Complete variable domain (other parts from reference TRBV7-3 and TRBJ2-1): GAGVSQTPSNKVTEKGKYVELRCDPISGHTALYWYRQSLGQGPEFLIYFQGTGAADDSGLPNDRFFAVRPEGSVSTLKIQRTERGDSAVYLCASSLWASGETYNEQFFGPGTRLTVL.

The rearrangement uses TRBV4-1 and TRBJ2-7, with 7 bases identical to TRBD1. V trimming: 1 base; J trimming: 5 bases; junction bases outside the gene matches: 11. CDR1 and CDR2 (germline): MGHRA, YSYEKL. This CDR3 is 16 amino acids long. CDR3 coding DNA: TGCGCCAGCAGCCAAGGATCCTTCAGGCAGGGGGACGAGCAGTACTTC. As protein: CASSQGSFRQGDEQYF.

This sequence joins TRBV10-3 and TRBJ2-3, with 11 bases lining up with TRBD2. Germline-derived CDR1 and CDR2 are ENHRY and SYGVKD. V trimming: 5 bases; J trimming: 5 bases; junction bases outside the gene matches: 6. This CDR3 has 15 residues. In nucleotides, the CDR3 is TGTGCCATCAGTTCAACTAGCGGGAGTGGAGATACGCAGTATTTT. It is translated as CAISSTSGSGDTQYF.

This clonotype was found a few times. The chain recombines TRBV10-3 with TRBJ2-7; weak D call: TRBD1 (5 bases). The germline gives CDR1 ENHRY, CDR2 SYGVKD. The CDR3 sequence is 12 residues long. Between the trimmed V and J ends, which lost 6 bases and 5 bases, there was a span of 11 bases. CDR3 nucleotide sequence: TGTGCCATCAGAGCAGGGATAGACGAGCAGTACTTC. Residues: CAIRAGIDEQYF.

This clonotype was observed many times. The genes are TRBV20-1 and TRBJ2-1; D perhaps matches TRBD1 (6 bases). Germline loops: CDR1 DFQATT, CDR2 SNEGSKA (reference sequence). The CDR3 is 13 residues long. Trimming removed 5 bases at V and 4 bases at J, with 12 bases between. The CDR3 DNA sequence: TGCAGTGCTTCACAGGGATATTACAATGAGCAGTTCTTC. Translating it yields CSASQGYYNEQFF.

V usage is TRBV24-1 and J usage is TRBJ2-3; 9 bases agree with TRBD1. The CDR3 sequence is 21 residues long. Germline V gene sequence: CDR1 KGHDR, CDR2 SFDVKD. Trimming took 1 base from V and 2 from J; bases not matched to a gene: 18. The CDR3 DNA follows: TGTGCCACCAGTGATTTTGGTAATGGGGGGGACAGGGTGGATAACACAGATACGCAGTATTTT. Its protein product is CATSDFGNGGDRVDNTDTQYF.

This clonotype was observed many times. CDR3 in DNA: TGTGCCAGCAGTGAGGCAGGGCGACATCAGCCCCAGCATTTT. Translating gives CASSEAGRHQPQHF. V and J are TRBV2 and TRBJ1-5; tentative D call: TRBD1 (5 bases). The CDR3 sequence is 14 residues long. From germline, CDR1 is SNHLY and CDR2 FYNNEI. Between the trimmed V and J ends, which lost 3 bases and 5 bases, there was a span of 11 bases. The full variable domain, rest sourced from reference TRBV2 and TRBJ1-5, is EPEVTQTPSHQVTQMGQEVILRCVPISNHLYFYWYRQILGQKVEFLVSFYNNEISEKSEIFDDQFSVERPDGSNFTLKIRSTKLEDSAMYFCASSEAGRHQPQHFGDGTRLSIL.

The V and J genes are TRBV5-6 and TRBJ2-7; tentative D call: TRBD2 (7 bases). The germline V gene has CDR1 SGHDT and CDR2 YYEEEE. The CDR3 has 14 residues. Between the trimmed V and J ends, which lost 5 bases and 2 bases, there was a span of 14 bases. CDR3 bases: TGTGCCAGCAGAAAGAAGGGGGGGCCCTACGAGCAGTACTTC. Its protein product is CASRKKGGPYEQYF.

The genes are TRBV27 and TRBJ2-1; D may be TRBD1 (6 bases). This CDR3 is built from 16 residues. V dropped 3 bases and J dropped 2 bases, with 14 bases sitting between them. The germline V gene has CDR1 MNHEY and CDR2 SMNVEV (reference sequence). Here the CDR3 DNA reads TGTGCCAGCAGTTTTCTTGACAGGCTAACCTACAATGAGCAGTTCTTC. Protein sequence: CASSFLDRLTYNEQFF.

This chain links TRBV4-3 with TRBJ2-1; D gene ambiguous. Looked up from germline, CDR1 is LGHNA and CDR2 is YSLEER. Trimming took 4 bases from V and 9 from J, leaving 16 bases between them. The CDR3 extends over 14 amino acids. In DNA form, the CDR3 reads TGCGCCAGCAGCCTCACCGGTGCGCGCGGTGAGCAGTTCTTC. Translation: CASSLTGARGEQFF.

The gene calls are TRBV6-2 or TRBV6-3 and TRBJ2-7, with TRBD1 matching 12 bases. Per germline, CDR1 MNHEY and CDR2 SVGEGT. With V trimmed by 5 bases and J by 3 bases, 14 bases remained unmatched. The CDR3 has 18 residues. The CDR3 sequence is CASSTTGTGGLTDYEQYF. CDR3 nucleotide sequence: TGTGCCAGCAGTACGACGGGGACAGGGGGCCTGACTGACTACGAGCAGTACTTC.

This rearrangement joins TRBV5-5 to TRBJ2-1, with a tentative D call TRBD2 (5 bases). Trimming took 4 bases from V and 9 from J, leaving 17 bases between them. The germline V gene has CDR1 SGHKS and CDR2 YYEKEE (reference sequence). There are 14 residues in the CDR3. CDR3 nucleotide sequence: TGTGCCAGCAGCCGTGAGACGGGAAGCAGTGAGCAGTTCTTC. Protein: CASSRETGSSEQFF.

This clonotype occurred many times. The chain has TRBV29-1 and TRBJ2-2; 9 bases are a match to TRBD1. V gave up 1 base and J gave up 5 bases; unmatched junction bases: 11. This CDR3 spans 17 amino acids. Germline CDR1 SQVTM, CDR2 ANQGSEA. The DNA of the CDR3 is TGCAGCGTTGAAGGCGTCCGGGACAGGGCTAGGACCGGGGAGCTGTTTTTT. It specifies CSVEGVRDRARTGELFF.

This clonotype has only a few counts. This chain links TRBV6-5 with TRBJ2-1; D gene ambiguous. The CDR3 is made up of 12 amino acids. V was trimmed by 0 bases and J by 8 bases, leaving 5 bases between them. Germline V gives CDR1 MNHEY, CDR2 SVGAGI. The CDR3 DNA follows: TGTGCCAGCAGTTACTCCCTCGATGAGCAGTTCTTC. It is translated as CASSYSLDEQFF.

This clonotype was picked up a small number of times. The chain uses TRBV7-6 and TRBJ2-7; possible D gene TRBD1, 6 bases. The CDR3 has 15 residues. V was cut by 3 bases and J by 4 bases, with 16 bases left in between. Germline V CDR1 and CDR2: SGHVS, FNYEAQ. CDR3 amino acids: CASSFIEQGTYEQYF. The CDR3 DNA reads TGTGCCAGCAGCTTTATTGAGCAGGGGACATACGAGCAGTACTTC.

The gene calls are TRBV12-3 or TRBV12-4 and TRBJ2-1; 11 bases fit TRBD2. This CDR3 is built from 17 residues. Trimming removed 5 bases from V and 0 bases from J; junction bases left unmatched: 6. This CDR3 reads CASSLRLAGISYNEQFF. CDR3 bases: TGTGCCAGCAGTCTAAGACTAGCGGGGATCTCCTACAATGAGCAGTTCTTC.

J is TRBJ2-7 and V is TRBV7-2; 9 nucleotides align to TRBD1. This CDR3 region has 16 residues. Germline V gene data show CDR1 as SGHTA and CDR2 as FQGNSA. Trimming at V came to 1 base and at J to 5 bases, leaving 9 bases not matched to a gene. The CDR3, as DNA: TGTGCCAGCAGCTTAGTACAGGGGGCCAGAAGGAACGAGCAGTACTTC. Its protein is CASSLVQGARRNEQYF.

The CDR3 coding sequence is TGTGCCAGCAGTTTGGGGCGGGGAAGTAGAGAGCAGTACTTC. Residues: CASSLGRGSREQYF. The gene calls are TRBV28 and TRBJ2-7, with TRBD2 as a possible D gene (6 bases). CDR1 and CDR2 from the germline V gene are MDHEN and SYDVKM. V dropped 3 bases and J dropped 7 bases, with 16 bases sitting between them. The CDR3 sequence is 14 residues long.

This sequence joins TRBV6-6 and TRBJ2-3; D is undetermined. Trimming shortened V by 2 bases and J by 6 bases, and 6 bases separated the two germline ends. Per germline, CDR1 MNHNY and CDR2 SVGAGI (reference sequence). This CDR3 region has 12 residues. CDR3 sequence: CASSYMDDTQYF. In DNA form, the CDR3 reads TGTGCCAGCAGTTACATGGACGATACGCAGTATTTT.

Only a few counts were recorded for this clonotype. The chain couples TRBV7-9 to TRBJ2-1; maybe TRBD2 (5 bases). This CDR3 spans 12 amino acids. CDR1 SEHNR and CDR2 FQNEAQ come from the germline V gene (reference sequence). Trimming stripped 5 bases from V and 9 bases from J, with 11 bases between. CDR3 in DNA: TGTGCCAGCAGCCGGGGTCCGGGTGAGCAGTTCTTC. Its translation is CASSRGPGEQFF.

The table lists this clonotype with a few counts. The J gene is TRBJ2-6, the V gene TRBV29-1; the D is unclear. With 6 bases removed from V and 0 bases from J, the gap between germline ends came to 9 bases. The CDR3 totals 14 residues. CDR1 and CDR2 from the germline V gene are SQVTM and ANQGSEA. The CDR3 sequence: CSVYGTSGANVLTF. As DNA, the CDR3 is TGCAGCGTATACGGAACCTCTGGGGCCAACGTCCTGACTTTC.

The rearrangement joins TRBV5-1 to TRBJ1-1; 7 nucleotides line up with TRBD1. The CDR3 contains 17 residues. J was trimmed by 1 base and V by 2 bases; bases with no gene match: 11. Germline values: CDR1 SGHRS, CDR2 YFSETQ. Here the CDR3 DNA reads TGCGCCAGCAGCTTAGGTATGGGGACAGCAAAGAACACTGAAGCTTTCTTT. Translated, it gives CASSLGMGTAKNTEAFF.

This clonotype has only a few counts. This chain links TRBV5-6 with TRBJ2-7; D not certain. CDR1 and CDR2 (germline): SGHDT, YYEEEE. This CDR3 spans 13 amino acids. V was clipped by 2 bases and J by 7 bases, with 13 bases between them. The chain's CDR3 is CASSFGQLGEQYF. For the CDR3, the DNA is TGTGCCAGCAGCTTCGGGCAGCTCGGTGAGCAGTACTTC. Filled out from reference TRBV5-6 and TRBJ2-7, the complete variable domain reads DAGVTQSPTHLIKTRGQQVTLRCSPKSGHDTVSWYQQALGQGPQFIFQYYEEEERQRGNFPDRFSGHQFPNYSSELNVNALLLGDSALYLCASSFGQLGEQYFGPGTRLTVT.

The genes are TRBV18 and TRBJ1-3; TRBD1 is a possible D gene (5 bases). There are 15 residues in the CDR3. Trimming removed 3 bases from V and 2 bases from J, with 11 bases in between. Germline V CDR1 and CDR2: KGHSH, LQKENI. The CDR3 DNA reads TGTGCCAGCTCACCGGGGCGATTCGCTGGAAACACCATATATTTT. It is translated as CASSPGRFAGNTIYF.

The table lists this clonotype with a few counts. V and J are TRBV4-2 and TRBJ2-1; D gene uncertain. This CDR3 has 16 residues. The germline V gene has CDR1 LGHNA and CDR2 YNFKEQ. V was pared by 2 bases and J by 6 bases, with 17 bases between. CDR3 residues: CASSQLIGGDPNEQFF. CDR3 coding DNA: TGTGCCAGCAGCCAATTGATCGGTGGGGATCCCAATGAGCAGTTCTTC.

This rearrangement joins TRBV11-1 to TRBJ2-1; the D is unclear. Germline assignment: CDR1 SGHAT and CDR2 FQDESV (reference sequence). This CDR3 has 12 residues. Deletions cut 5 bases from V and 8 bases from J, with 10 bases between. CDR3: CASSAIEDEQFF. The CDR3 DNA is TGTGCCAGCAGCGCAATCGAGGATGAGCAGTTCTTC. Full variable domain (remainder filled in from reference TRBV11-1 and TRBJ2-1): EAEVAQSPRYKITEKSQAVAFWCDPISGHATLYWYRQILGQGPELLVQFQDESVVDDSQLPKDRFSAERLKGVDSTLKIQPAELGDSAMYLCASSAIEDEQFFGPGTRLTVL.

The chain recombines TRBV29-1 with TRBJ1-2; the D gene is possibly TRBD1 (6 bases). This CDR3 region has 12 residues. V was trimmed by 1 base and J by 8 bases, leaving 11 bases between them. Germline V CDR1 and CDR2: SQVTM, ANQGSEA. CDR3 in amino acids: CSVEGGLRGYTF. Here the CDR3 DNA reads TGCAGCGTTGAAGGGGGGCTGCGGGGCTACACCTTC.

The rearrangement joins TRBV5-1 to TRBJ2-1; 13 nucleotides line up with TRBD2. Germline V lookup: CDR1 SGHRS, CDR2 YFSETQ. Trimming removed 4 bases from V and 10 bases from J; junction bases left unmatched: 17. The CDR3 covers 18 residues. The CDR3 region is CASSKARGGLAGDREQFF. The CDR3, as DNA: TGCGCCAGCAGCAAAGCCCGTGGAGGACTAGCGGGGGACCGGGAGCAGTTCTTC.

This rearrangement joins TRBV27 to TRBJ2-7, with no clear D. V was clipped by 0 bases and J by 4 bases, with 10 bases between them. The CDR3 loop spans 14 amino acids. CDR1 is MNHEY, CDR2 SMNVEV, per germline (reference sequence). CDR3 bases: TGTGCCAGCAGTTTATCGAGTTGGGGATACGAGCAGTACTTC. Its translation: CASSLSSWGYEQYF.

There are a few counts of this clonotype. The rearrangement links TRBV12-3 or TRBV12-4 to TRBJ1-2; the D gene is possibly TRBD1 (5 bases). V was pared by 3 bases and J by 8 bases, with 13 bases between. The length of the CDR3 is 13 residues. The CDR3 DNA reads TGTGCCAGCAGTTTTGGGGAAAGGGGCGGCTACACCTTC. Translation gives CASSFGERGGYTF.